This T cell receptor beta chain originates from a study of memory CD4+ T cells and cytomegalovirus serostatus. The sort gate was single viable CD3+CD4+CD8-CD45RO+ cells for memory CD4+ T cells. In germline, CDR1 is SGHDN, CDR2 FVKESK. The CDR3 sequence is 14 residues long. Trimming removed 0 bases from V and 10 bases from J, with 10 bases in between. This table comes from immunoSEQ multiplex PCR, and its TCRdb copy is limited to in-frame clones, with some not included. This table holds tens of thousands of clones, roughly 80% found once. This rearrangement joins TRBV14 to TRBJ1-6; D remains ambiguous. The sequence was collected from an adult in good health and CMV-seronegative. Sequenced input: memory CD4+ T cells from blood. As DNA, the CDR3 is TGTGCCAGCAGCCAAGACCGGACGGACTCACCCCTCCACTTT. It encodes CASSQDRTDSPLHF.